This TCR beta chain was obtained from a study of identifying expanded T cells in peripheral blood. General study findings and limits: Differentially abundant clones: 0.95 to 1.5 between replicates, 15 to 17 at around 14 days, roughly 18 at four.

Concerning this clone itself: What it recognizes is unknown.

Only in-frame clones appear in the TCRdb table, and some are missing; sequencing was by immunoSEQ multiplex PCR. The table lists 100,000 or so clones, 87% of them singletons. This CDR3 contains 12 residues. The germline CDR1 and CDR2 sequences are SEHNR and FQNEAQ (reference sequence). V shed 1 base and J shed 8 bases, with 5 bases lying between them. During the collection period, no donor immune events like infections were recorded. The chain carries TRBV7-9 and TRBJ1-4; D remains unclear. The clonotype was recovered from a person aged 18-69 years in good health. Source material: blood. The CDR3 sequence: CASSLGHEKLFF. In nucleotides, the CDR3 is TGTGCCAGCAGCTTAGGACACGAAAAACTGTTTTTT.